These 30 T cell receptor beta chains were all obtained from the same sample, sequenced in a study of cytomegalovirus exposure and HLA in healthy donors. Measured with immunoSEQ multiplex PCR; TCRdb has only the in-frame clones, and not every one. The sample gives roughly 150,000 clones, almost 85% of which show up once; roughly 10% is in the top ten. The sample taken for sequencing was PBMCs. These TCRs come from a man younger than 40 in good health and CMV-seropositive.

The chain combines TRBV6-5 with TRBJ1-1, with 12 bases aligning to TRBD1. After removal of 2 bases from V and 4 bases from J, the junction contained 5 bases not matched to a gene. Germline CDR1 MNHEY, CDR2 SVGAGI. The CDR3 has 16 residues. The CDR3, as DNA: TGTGCCAGCAGTTACGACTCGGGACAGGGGGCCACTGAAGCTTTCTTT. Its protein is CASSYDSGQGATEAFF.

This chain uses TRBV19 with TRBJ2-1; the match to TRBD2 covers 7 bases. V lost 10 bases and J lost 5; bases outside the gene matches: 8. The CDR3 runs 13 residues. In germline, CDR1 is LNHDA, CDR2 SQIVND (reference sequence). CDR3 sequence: CATAEAGDNEQFF. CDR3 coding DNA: TGTGCCACCGCTGAGGCGGGAGACAATGAGCAGTTCTTC.

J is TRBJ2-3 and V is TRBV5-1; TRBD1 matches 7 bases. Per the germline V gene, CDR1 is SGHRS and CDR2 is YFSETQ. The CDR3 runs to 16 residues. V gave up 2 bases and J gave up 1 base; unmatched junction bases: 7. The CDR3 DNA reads TGCGCCAGCAGCTTCCAGACAGGGACCGGCACAGATACGCAGTATTTT. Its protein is CASSFQTGTGTDTQYF. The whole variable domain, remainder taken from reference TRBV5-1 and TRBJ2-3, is KAGVTQTPRYLIKTRGQQVTLSCSPISGHRSVSWYQQTPGQGLQFLFEYFSETQRNKGNFPGRFSGRQFSNSRSEMNVSTLELGDSALYLCASSFQTGTGTDTQYFGPGTRLTVL.

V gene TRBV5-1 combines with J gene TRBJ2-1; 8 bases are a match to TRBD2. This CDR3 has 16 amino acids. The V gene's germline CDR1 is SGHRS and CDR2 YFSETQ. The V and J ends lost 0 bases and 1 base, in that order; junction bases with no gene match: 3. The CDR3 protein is CASSLVGGVSYNEQFF. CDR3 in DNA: TGCGCCAGCAGCTTGGTCGGGGGGGTTTCCTACAATGAGCAGTTCTTC. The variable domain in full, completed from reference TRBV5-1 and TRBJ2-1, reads KAGVTQTPRYLIKTRGQQVTLSCSPISGHRSVSWYQQTPGQGLQFLFEYFSETQRNKGNFPGRFSGRQFSNSRSEMNVSTLELGDSALYLCASSLVGGVSYNEQFFGPGTRLTVL.

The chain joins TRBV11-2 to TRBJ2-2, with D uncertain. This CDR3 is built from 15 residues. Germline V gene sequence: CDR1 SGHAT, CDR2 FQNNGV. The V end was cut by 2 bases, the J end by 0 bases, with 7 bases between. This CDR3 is CASSLSTANTGELFF. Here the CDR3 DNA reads TGTGCCAGCAGCTTATCTACCGCGAACACCGGGGAGCTGTTTTTT. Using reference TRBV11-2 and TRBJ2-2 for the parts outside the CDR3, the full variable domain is EAGVAQSPRYKIIEKRQSVAFWCNPISGHATLYWYQQILGQGPKLLIQFQNNGVVDDSQLPKDRFSAERLKGVDSTLKIQPAKLEDSAVYLCASSLSTANTGELFFGEGSRLTVL.

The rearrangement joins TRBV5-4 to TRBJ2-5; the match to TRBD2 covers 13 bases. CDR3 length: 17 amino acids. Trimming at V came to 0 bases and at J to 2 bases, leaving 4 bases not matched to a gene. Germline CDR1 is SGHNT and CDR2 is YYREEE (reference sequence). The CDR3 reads CASSLDRLAGGQETQYF. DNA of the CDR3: TGTGCCAGCAGCTTGGACCGACTAGCGGGGGGACAAGAGACCCAGTACTTC.

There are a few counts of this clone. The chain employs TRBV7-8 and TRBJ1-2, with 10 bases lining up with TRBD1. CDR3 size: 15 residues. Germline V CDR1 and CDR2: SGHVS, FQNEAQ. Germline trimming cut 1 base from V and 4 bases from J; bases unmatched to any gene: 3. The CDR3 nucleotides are TGTGCCAGCAGCTTAGGGGACAGGGGTGGCTATGGCTACACCTTC. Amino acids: CASSLGDRGGYGYTF.

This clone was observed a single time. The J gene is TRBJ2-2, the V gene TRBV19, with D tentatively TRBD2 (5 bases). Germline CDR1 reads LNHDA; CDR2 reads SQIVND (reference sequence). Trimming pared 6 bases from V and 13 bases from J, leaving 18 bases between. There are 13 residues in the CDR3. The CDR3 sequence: CASSPTRALSLFF. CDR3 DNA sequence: TGTGCCAGTAGCCCTACGAGGGCCCTGTCGCTGTTTTTT. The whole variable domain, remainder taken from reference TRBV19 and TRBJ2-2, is DGGITQSPKYLFRKEGQNVTLSCEQNLNHDAMYWYRQDPGQGLRLIYYSQIVNDFQKGDIAEGYSVSREKKESFPLTVTSAQKNPTAFYLCASSPTRALSLFFGEGSRLTVL.

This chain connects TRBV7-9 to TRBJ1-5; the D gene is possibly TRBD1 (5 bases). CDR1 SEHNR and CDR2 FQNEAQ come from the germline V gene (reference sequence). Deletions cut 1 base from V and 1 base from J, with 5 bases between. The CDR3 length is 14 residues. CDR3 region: CASSLGQSNQPQHF. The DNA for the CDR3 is TGTGCCAGCAGCTTAGGACAGAGCAATCAGCCCCAGCATTTT.

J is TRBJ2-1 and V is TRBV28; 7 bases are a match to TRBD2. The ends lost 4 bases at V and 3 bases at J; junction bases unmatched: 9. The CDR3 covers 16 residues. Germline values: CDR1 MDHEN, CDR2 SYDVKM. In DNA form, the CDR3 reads TGTGCCAGCAGTTCTTTGCCCCGGGACTACTACAATGAGCAGTTCTTC. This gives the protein CASSSLPRDYYNEQFF.

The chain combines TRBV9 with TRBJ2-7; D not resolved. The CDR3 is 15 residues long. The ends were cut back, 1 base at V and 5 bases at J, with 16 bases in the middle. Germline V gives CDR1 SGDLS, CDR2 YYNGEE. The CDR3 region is CASSVRPSASDEQYF. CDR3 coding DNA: TGTGCCAGCAGCGTAAGGCCAAGCGCCTCAGACGAGCAGTACTTC.

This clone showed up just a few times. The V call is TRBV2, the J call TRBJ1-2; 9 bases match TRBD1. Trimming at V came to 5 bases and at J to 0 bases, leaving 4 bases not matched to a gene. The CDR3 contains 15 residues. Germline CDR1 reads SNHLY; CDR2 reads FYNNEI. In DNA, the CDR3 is TGTGCCAGCAGTCCTGGGACAGGGACTAACTATGGCTACACCTTC. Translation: CASSPGTGTNYGYTF. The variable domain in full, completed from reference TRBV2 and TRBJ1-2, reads EPEVTQTPSHQVTQMGQEVILRCVPISNHLYFYWYRQILGQKVEFLVSFYNNEISEKSEIFDDQFSVERPDGSNFTLKIRSTKLEDSAMYFCASSPGTGTNYGYTFGSGTRLTVV.

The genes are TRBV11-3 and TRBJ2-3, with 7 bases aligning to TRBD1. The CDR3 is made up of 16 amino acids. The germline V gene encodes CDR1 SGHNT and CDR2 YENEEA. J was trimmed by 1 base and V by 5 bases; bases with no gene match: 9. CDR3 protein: CASSPQGGAGTDTQYF. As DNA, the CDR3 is TGTGCCAGCAGCCCCCAAGGGGGCGCGGGCACAGATACGCAGTATTTT.

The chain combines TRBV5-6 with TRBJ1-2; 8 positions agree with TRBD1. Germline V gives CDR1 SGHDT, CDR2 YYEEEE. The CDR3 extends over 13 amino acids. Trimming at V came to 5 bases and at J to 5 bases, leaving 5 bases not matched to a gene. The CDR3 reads CASRTGVRYGYTF. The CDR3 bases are TGTGCCAGCAGGACAGGGGTTCGTTATGGCTACACCTTC.

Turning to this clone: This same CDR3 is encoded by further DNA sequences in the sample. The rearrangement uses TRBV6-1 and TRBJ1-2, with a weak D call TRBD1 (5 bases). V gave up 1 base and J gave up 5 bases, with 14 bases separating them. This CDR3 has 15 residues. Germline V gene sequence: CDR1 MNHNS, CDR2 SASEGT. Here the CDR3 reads CASSEVSGREYGYTF. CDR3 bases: TGTGCCAGCAGTGAAGTATCGGGCAGGGAATATGGCTACACCTTC.

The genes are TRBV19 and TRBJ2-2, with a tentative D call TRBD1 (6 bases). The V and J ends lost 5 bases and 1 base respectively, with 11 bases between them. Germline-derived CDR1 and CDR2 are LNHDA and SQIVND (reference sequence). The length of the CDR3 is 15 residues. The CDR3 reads CASSYRQENTGELFF. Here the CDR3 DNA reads TGTGCCAGTAGTTATAGACAGGAGAACACCGGGGAGCTGTTTTTT. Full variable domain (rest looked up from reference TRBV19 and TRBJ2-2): DGGITQSPKYLFRKEGQNVTLSCEQNLNHDAMYWYRQDPGQGLRLIYYSQIVNDFQKGDIAEGYSVSREKKESFPLTVTSAQKNPTAFYLCASSYRQENTGELFFGEGSRLTVL.

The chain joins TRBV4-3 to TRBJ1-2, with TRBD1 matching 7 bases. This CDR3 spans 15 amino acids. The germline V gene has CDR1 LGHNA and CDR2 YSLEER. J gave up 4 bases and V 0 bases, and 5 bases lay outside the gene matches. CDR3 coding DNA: TGCGCCAGCAGCCAAGACAACAGGGGCGCCTATGGCTACACCTTC. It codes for CASSQDNRGAYGYTF.

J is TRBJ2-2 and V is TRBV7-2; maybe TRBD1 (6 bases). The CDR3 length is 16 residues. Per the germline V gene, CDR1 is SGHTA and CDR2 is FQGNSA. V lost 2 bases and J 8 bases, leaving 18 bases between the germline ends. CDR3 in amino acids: CASSLKKAGTLGELFF. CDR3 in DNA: TGTGCCAGCAGCTTAAAAAAGGCAGGGACACTAGGGGAGCTGTTTTTT.

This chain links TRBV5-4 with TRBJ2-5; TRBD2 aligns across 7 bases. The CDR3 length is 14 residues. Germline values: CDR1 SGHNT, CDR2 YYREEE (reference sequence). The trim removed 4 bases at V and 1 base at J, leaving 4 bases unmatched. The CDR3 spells CASSLGGGQETQYF. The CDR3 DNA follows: TGTGCCAGCAGCCTGGGGGGGGGCCAAGAGACCCAGTACTTC.

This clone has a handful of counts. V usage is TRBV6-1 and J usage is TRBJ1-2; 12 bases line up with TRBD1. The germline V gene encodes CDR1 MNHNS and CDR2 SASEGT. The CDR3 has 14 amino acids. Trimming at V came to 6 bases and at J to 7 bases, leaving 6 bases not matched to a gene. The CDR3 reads CASRGDRGPAGYTF. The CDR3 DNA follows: TGTGCCAGCAGGGGGGACAGGGGGCCAGCTGGCTACACCTTC.

CDR3 sequence reads: CASSLERRDYGYTF. The CDR3 nucleotides are TGTGCCAGCAGCCTAGAGCGGAGGGACTATGGCTACACCTTC. This rearrangement joins TRBV5-4 to TRBJ1-2; D is unclear. The CDR3 is made up of 14 amino acids. Germline CDR1 is SGHNT and CDR2 is YYREEE (reference sequence). Trimming cost V 4 bases and J 3 bases, with 13 bases left between them.

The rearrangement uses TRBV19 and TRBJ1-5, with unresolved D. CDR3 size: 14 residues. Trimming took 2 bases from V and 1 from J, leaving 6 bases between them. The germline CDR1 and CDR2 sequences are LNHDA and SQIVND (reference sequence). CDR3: CASSILWSNQPQHF. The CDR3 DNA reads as TGTGCCAGTAGTATACTATGGAGCAATCAGCCCCAGCATTTT.

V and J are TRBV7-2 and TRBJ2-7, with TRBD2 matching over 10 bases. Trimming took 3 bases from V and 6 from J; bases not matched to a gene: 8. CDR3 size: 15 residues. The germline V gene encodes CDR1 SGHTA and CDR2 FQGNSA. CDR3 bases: TGTGCCAGCAGCTTTGAACTAGCGGGAACCCTCGAGCAGTACTTC. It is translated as CASSFELAGTLEQYF.

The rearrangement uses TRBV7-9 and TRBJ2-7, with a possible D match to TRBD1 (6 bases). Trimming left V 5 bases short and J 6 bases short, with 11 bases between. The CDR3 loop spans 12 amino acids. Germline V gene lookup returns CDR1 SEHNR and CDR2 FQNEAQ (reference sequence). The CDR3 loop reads CASSPRGGEQYF. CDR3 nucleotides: TGTGCCAGCAGCCCCAGGGGTGGCGAGCAGTACTTC.

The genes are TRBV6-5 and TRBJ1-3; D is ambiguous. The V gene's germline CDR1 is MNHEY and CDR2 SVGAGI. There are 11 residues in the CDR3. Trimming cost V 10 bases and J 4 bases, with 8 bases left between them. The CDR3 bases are TGTGCCACCTCGCGGGGAAACACCATATATTTT. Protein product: CATSRGNTIYF.

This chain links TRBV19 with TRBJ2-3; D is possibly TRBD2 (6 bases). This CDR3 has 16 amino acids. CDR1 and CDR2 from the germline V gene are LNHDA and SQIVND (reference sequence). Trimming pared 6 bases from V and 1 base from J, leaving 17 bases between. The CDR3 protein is CASRLSGGAGTDTQYF. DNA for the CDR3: TGTGCCAGTAGGCTCTCTGGAGGGGCGGGCACAGATACGCAGTATTTT.

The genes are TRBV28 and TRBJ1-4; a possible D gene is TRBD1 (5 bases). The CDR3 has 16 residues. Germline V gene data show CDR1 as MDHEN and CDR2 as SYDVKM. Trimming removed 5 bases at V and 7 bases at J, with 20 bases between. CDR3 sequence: CASSRQRGGVGEKLFF. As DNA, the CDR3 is TGTGCCAGCAGTCGGCAGCGGGGGGGAGTGGGTGAAAAACTGTTTTTT.

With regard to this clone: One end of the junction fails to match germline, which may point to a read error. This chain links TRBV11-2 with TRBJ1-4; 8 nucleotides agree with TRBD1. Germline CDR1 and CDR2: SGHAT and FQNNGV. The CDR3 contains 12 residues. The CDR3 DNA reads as TGTGCCAGCAGCTTCTCCGGACAGGGCCCGTATTTT. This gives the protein CASSFSGQGPYF.

The CDR3 spells CASSEGVAATYEQYF. Written as DNA, the CDR3 is TGTGCCAGCAGTGAGGGGGTAGCGGCAACCTACGAGCAGTACTTC. The V and J genes are TRBV2 and TRBJ2-7; the D gene is possibly TRBD2 (6 bases). Per germline, CDR1 SNHLY and CDR2 FYNNEI. The V end lost 3 bases, the J end lost 2 bases, and 14 bases lay between the germline ends. The CDR3 contains 15 residues.

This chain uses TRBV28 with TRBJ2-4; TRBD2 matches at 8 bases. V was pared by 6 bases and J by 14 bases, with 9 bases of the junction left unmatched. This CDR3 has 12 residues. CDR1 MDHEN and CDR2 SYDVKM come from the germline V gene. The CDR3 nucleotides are TGTGCCAGCAGCCGGGCGGGAGGTTGGGAGTACTTC. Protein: CASSRAGGWEYF.